The TCR beta chain described here comes from a study of regulatory T cells in long-lasting Graves disease. This CDR3 spans 15 amino acids. The germline V and J ends were trimmed by 3 bases and 5 bases, with 14 bases remaining between them. Germline CDR1 LGHDT, CDR2 YNNKEL (reference sequence). Ten or more counts support this clonotype. Time point: persistent/refractory GD, antithyroid drugs over 5 years with positive TRAb. RNA extracted from PBMCs served as the sequencing template. Construction of TCR beta libraries relied on iRepertoire HTBI primers and on Arm-PCR targeting CDR3 regions. MiXCR, run by TCRdb on the multiplex PCR reads, gives a single entry per CDR3 protein. Found here are more than 300,000 distinct CDR3 sequences, about 20% of them singletons; the top ten hold less than 35%.

This specimen consisted of peripheral blood mononuclear cells (PBMCs), obtained when the disease was refractory, from a patient treated with antithyroid drugs. The gene calls are TRBV3-1 and TRBJ1-5; TRBD1 might be the D (6 bases). The sequence was collected from a female donor with Graves disease. The CDR3 sequence: CASSQWGAGDQPQHF. CDR3 nucleotides: TGTGCCAGCAGCCAGTGGGGGGCAGGGGATCAGCCCCAGCATTTT.